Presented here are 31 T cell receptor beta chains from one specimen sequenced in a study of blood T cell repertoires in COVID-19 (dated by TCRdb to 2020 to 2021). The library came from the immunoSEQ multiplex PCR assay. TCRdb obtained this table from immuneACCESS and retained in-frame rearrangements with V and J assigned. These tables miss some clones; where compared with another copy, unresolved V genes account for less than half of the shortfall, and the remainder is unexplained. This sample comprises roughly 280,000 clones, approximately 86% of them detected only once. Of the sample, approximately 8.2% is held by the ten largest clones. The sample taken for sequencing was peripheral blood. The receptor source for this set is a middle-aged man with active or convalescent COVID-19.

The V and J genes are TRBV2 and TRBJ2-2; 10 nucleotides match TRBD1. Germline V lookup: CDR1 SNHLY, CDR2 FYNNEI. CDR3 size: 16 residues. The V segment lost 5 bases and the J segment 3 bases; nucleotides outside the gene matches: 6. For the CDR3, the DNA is TGTGCCAGCAGTATGTGGGACAGGGGAGACACCGGGGAGCTGTTTTTT. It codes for CASSMWDRGDTGELFF.

The CDR3 DNA follows: TGTGCCAGCAGCCAGAACTGGGAGACCCAAGCTTTCTTT. Translation: CASSQNWETQAFF. The rearrangement uses TRBV14 and TRBJ1-1; D call uncertain. The V end lost 3 bases, the J end lost 9 bases, and 14 bases lay between the germline ends. Germline V gene data show CDR1 as SGHDN and CDR2 as FVKESK. CDR3 length equals 13 residues. Looking up the rest from reference TRBV14 and TRBJ1-1 gives the full variable domain: EAGVTQFPSHSVIEKGQTVTLRCDPISGHDNLYWYRRVMGKEIKFLLHFVKESKQDESGMPNNRFLAERTGGTYSTLKVQPAELEDSGVYFCASSQNWETQAFFGQGTRLTVV.

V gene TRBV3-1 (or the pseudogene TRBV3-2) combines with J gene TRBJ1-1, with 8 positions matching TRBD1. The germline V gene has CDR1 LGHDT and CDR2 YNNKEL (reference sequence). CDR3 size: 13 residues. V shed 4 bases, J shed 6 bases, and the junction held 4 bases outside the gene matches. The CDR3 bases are TGTGCCAGCAGCCTTTGGACAGGGCCTGAAGCTTTCTTT. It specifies CASSLWTGPEAFF.

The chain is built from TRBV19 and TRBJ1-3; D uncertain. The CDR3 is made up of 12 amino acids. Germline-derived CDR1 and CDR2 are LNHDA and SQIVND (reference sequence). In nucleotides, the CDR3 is TGTGCGAGCCACTCGGGGGGAAACACCATATATTTT. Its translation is CASHSGGNTIYF.

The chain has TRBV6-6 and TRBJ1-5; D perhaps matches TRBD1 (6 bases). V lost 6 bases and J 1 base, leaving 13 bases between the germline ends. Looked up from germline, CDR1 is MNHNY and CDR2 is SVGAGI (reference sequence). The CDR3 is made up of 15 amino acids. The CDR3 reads CASSQNRVSNQPQHF. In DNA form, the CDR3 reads TGTGCCAGCAGCCAGAACAGGGTAAGCAATCAGCCCCAGCATTTT.

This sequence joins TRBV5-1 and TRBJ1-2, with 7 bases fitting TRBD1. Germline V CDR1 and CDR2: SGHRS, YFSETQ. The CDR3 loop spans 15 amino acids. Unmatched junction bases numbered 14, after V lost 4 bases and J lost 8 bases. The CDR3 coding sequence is TGCGCCAGCAGCGCCCAAGGAGGGGGCTTGGAGGGCTACACCTTC. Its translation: CASSAQGGGLEGYTF.

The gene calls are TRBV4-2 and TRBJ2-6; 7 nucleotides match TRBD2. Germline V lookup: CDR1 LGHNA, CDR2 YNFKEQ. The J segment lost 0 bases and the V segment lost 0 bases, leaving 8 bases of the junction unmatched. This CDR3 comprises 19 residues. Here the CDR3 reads CASSQELPAGYSGANVLTF. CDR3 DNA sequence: TGTGCCAGCAGCCAAGAACTACCAGCGGGGTACTCTGGGGCCAACGTCCTGACTTTC.

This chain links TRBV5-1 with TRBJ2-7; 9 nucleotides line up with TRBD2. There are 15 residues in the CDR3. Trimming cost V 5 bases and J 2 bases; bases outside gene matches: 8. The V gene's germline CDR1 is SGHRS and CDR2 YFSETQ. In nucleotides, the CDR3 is TGCGCCAGCAGGGCCGTAGCGGGAGTTGCCTACGAGCAGTACTTC. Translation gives CASRAVAGVAYEQYF.

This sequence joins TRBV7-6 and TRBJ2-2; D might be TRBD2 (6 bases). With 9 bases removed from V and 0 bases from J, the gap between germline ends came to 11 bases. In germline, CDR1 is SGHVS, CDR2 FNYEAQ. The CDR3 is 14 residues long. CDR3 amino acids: CASQGTPNTGELFF. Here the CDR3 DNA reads TGTGCCAGTCAAGGGACTCCGAACACCGGGGAGCTGTTTTTT.

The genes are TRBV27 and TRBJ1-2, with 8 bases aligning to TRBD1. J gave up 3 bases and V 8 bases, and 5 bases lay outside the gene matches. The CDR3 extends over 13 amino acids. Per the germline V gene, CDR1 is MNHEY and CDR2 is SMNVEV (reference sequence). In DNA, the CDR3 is TGTGCCAGCGGGGGACAGGCCCACTATGGCTACACCTTC. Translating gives CASGGQAHYGYTF.

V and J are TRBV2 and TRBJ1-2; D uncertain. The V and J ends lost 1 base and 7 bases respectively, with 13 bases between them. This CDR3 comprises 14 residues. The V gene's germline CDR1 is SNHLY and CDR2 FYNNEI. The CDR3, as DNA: TGTGCCAGCAGTGAAGTGAGGGAATGGGGTGGCTACACCTTC. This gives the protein CASSEVREWGGYTF.

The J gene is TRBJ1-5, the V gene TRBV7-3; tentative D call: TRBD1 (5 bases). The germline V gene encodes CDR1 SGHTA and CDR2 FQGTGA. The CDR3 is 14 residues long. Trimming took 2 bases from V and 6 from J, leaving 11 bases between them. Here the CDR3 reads CASSLGGAGQPQHF. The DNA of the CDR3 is TGTGCCAGCAGCTTAGGAGGGGCAGGTCAGCCCCAGCATTTT.

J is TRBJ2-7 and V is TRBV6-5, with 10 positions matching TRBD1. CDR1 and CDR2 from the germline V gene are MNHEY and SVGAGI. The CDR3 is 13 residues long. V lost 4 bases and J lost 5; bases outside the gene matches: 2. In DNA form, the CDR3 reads TGTGCCAGCAGTTGGACAGGGGGTAACGAGCAGTACTTC. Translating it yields CASSWTGGNEQYF.

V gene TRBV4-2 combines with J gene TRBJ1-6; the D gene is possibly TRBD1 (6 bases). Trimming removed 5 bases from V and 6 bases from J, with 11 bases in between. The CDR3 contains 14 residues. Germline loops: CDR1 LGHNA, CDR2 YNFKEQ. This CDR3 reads CASSSGQTNSPLHF. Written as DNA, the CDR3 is TGTGCCAGCAGCTCCGGACAGACTAATTCACCCCTCCACTTT.

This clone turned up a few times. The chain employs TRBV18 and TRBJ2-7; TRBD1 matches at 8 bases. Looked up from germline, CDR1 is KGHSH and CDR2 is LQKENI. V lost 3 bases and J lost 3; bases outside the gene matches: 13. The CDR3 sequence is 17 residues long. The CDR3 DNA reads TGTGCCAGCTCACCCTTGGGACAGGTTCAAGGTGGCTACGAGCAGTACTTC. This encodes CASSPLGQVQGGYEQYF.

The CDR3 here is CASSLPGQGHEAFF. The CDR3, as DNA: TGTGCCAGCAGTTTACCCGGACAGGGTCATGAAGCTTTCTTT. The chain has TRBV27 and TRBJ1-1, with 8 bases that match TRBD1. The CDR3 extends over 14 amino acids. The germline CDR1 and CDR2 sequences are MNHEY and SMNVEV (reference sequence). Germline trimming cut 2 bases from V and 7 bases from J; bases unmatched to any gene: 6.

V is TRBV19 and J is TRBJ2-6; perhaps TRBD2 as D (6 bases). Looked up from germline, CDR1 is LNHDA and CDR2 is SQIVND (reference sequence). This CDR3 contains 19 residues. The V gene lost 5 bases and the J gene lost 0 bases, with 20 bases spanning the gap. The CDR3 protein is CASSWGTSGRDSGANVLTF. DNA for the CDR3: TGTGCCAGTAGTTGGGGGACGAGCGGGCGTGACTCTGGGGCCAACGTCCTGACTTTC.

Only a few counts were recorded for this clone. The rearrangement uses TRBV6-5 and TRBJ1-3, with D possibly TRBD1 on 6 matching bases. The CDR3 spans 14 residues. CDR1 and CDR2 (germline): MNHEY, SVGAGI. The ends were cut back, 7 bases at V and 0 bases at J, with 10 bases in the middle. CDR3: CASKTGISGNTIYF. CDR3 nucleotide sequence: TGTGCCAGCAAGACAGGCATCTCTGGAAACACCATATATTTT.

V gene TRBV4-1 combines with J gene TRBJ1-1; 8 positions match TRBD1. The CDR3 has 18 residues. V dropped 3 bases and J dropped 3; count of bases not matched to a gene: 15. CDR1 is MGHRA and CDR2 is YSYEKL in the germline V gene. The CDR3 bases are TGCGCCAGCAGCCACAATTGGGACAGGCTAACCCCTGACACTGAAGCTTTCTTT. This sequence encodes CASSHNWDRLTPDTEAFF.

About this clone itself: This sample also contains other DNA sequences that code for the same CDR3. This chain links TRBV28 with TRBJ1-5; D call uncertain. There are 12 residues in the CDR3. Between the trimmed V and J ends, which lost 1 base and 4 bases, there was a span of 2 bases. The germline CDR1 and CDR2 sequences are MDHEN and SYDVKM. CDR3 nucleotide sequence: TGTGCCAGCAGTTTATTAAATCAGCCCCAGCATTTT. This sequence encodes CASSLLNQPQHF.

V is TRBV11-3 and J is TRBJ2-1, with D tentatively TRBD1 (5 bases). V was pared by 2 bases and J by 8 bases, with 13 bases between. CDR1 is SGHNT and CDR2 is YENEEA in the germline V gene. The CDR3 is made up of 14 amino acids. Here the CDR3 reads CASSLYQGGDEQFF. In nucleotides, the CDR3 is TGTGCCAGCAGCTTATATCAGGGTGGCGATGAGCAGTTCTTC.

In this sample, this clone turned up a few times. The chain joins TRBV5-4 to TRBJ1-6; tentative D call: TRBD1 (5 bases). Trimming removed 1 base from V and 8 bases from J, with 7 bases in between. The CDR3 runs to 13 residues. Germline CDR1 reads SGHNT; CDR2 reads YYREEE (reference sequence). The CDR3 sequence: CASSLQQDSPLHF. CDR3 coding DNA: TGTGCCAGCAGCTTGCAACAGGATTCACCCCTCCACTTT.

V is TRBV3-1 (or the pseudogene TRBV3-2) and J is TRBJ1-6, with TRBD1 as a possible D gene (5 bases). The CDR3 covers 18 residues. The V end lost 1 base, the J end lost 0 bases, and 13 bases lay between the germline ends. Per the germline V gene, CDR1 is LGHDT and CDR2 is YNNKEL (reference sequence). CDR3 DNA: TGTGCCAGCAGCCAAGGATTGGGGGAGGGCTCCTATAATTCACCCCTCCACTTT. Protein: CASSQGLGEGSYNSPLHF.

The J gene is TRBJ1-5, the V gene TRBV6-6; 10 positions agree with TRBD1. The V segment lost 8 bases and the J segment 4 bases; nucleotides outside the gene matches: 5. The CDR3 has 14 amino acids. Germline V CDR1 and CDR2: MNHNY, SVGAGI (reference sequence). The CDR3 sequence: CASGSGQGNQPQHF. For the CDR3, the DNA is TGTGCCAGCGGGTCGGGACAGGGGAATCAGCCCCAGCATTTT.

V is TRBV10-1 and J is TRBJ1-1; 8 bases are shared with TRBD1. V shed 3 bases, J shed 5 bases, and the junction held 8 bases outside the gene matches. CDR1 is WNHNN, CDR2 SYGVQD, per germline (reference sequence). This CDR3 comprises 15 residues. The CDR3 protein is CASSDHNRGRTEAFF. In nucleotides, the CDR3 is TGCGCCAGCAGTGACCACAACAGGGGGAGGACTGAAGCTTTCTTT.

CDR3 protein: CASSQKGPGTEAFF. CDR3 DNA sequence: TGCGCCAGCAGCCAAAAGGGGCCCGGCACTGAAGCTTTCTTT. This chain links TRBV4-1 with TRBJ1-1, with D possibly matching TRBD1 (5 bases). This CDR3 has 14 amino acids. Germline V gives CDR1 MGHRA, CDR2 YSYEKL. Trimming took 2 bases from V and 4 from J, leaving 11 bases between them.

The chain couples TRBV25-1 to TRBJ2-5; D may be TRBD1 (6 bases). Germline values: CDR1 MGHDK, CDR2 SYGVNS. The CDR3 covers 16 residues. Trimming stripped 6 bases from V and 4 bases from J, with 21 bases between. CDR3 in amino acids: CASSPLTGTTRETQYF. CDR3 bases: TGTGCCAGCAGCCCTCTGACCGGGACAACGCGAGAGACCCAGTACTTC.

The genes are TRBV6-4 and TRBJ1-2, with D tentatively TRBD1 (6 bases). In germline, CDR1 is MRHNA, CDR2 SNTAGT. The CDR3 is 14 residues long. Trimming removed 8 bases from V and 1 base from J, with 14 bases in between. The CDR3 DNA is TGTGCCAGCCGCCCGGGACAAAATAACTATGGCTACACCTTC. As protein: CASRPGQNNYGYTF.

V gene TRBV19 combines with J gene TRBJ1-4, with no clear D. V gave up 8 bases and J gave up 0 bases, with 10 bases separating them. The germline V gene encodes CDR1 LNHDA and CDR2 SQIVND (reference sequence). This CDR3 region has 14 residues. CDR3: CASQRSSTNEKLFF. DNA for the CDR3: TGTGCCAGTCAGAGGTCCTCAACTAATGAAAAACTGTTTTTT.

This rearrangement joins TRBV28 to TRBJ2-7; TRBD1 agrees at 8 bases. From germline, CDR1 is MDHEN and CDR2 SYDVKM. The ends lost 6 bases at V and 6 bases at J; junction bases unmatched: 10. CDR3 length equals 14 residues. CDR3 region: CASRLQQGVGEQYF. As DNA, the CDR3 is TGTGCCAGCAGACTCCAACAGGGGGTAGGCGAGCAGTACTTC.

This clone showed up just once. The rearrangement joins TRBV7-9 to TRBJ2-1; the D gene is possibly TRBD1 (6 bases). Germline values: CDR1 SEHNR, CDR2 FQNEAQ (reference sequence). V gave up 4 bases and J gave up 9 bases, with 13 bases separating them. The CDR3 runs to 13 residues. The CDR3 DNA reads TGTGCCAGCAGCTATACAGGGAACGGTGAGCAGTTCTTC. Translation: CASSYTGNGEQFF.